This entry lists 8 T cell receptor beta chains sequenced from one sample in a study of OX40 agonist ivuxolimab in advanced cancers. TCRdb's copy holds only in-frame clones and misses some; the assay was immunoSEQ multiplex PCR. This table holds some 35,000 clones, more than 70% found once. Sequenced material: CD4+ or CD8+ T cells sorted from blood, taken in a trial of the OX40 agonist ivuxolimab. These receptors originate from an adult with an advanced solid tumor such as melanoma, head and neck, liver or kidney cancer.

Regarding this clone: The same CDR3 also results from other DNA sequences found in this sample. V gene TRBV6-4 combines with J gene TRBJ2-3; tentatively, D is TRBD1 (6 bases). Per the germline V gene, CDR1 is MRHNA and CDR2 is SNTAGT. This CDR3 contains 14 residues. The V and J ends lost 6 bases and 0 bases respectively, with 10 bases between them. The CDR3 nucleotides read TGTGCCAGCAGCCGAGGGGGTAGCACAGATACGCAGTATTTT. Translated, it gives CASSRGGSTDTQYF.

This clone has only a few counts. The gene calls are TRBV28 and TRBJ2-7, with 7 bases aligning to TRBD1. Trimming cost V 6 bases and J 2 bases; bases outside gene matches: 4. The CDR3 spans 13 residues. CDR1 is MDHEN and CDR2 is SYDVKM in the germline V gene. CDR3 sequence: CASSAGGPYEQYF. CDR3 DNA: TGTGCCAGCAGCGCAGGGGGACCCTACGAGCAGTACTTC.

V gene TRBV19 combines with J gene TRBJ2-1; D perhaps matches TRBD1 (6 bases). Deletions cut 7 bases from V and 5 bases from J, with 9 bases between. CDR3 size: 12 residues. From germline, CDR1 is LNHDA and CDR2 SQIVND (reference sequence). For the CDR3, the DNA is TGTGCCAGTACCTACAGGGACAATGAGCAGTTCTTC. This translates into CASTYRDNEQFF.

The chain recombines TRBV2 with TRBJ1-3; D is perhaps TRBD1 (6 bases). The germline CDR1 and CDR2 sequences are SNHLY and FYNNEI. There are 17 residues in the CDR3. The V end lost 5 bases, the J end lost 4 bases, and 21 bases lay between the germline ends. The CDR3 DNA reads TGTGCCAGCAGTATGGTTCAGGGGAGCGCCCCAGGAAACACCATATATTTT. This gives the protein CASSMVQGSAPGNTIYF. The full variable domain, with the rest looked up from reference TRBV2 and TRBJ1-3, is EPEVTQTPSHQVTQMGQEVILRCVPISNHLYFYWYRQILGQKVEFLVSFYNNEISEKSEIFDDQFSVERPDGSNFTLKIRSTKLEDSAMYFCASSMVQGSAPGNTIYFGEGSWLTVV.

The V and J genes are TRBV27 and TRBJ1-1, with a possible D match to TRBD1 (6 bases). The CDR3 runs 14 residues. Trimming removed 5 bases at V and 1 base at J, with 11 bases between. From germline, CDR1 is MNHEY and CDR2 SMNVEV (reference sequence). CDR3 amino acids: CASSPLDRNTEAFF. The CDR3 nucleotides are TGTGCCAGCAGTCCCTTGGACAGGAACACTGAAGCTTTCTTT.

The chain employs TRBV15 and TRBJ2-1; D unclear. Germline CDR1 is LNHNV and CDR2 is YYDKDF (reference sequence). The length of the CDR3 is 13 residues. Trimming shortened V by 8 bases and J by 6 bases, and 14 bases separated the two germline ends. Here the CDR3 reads CATLEPSANEQFF. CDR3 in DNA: TGTGCCACCCTCGAGCCTAGTGCCAATGAGCAGTTCTTC. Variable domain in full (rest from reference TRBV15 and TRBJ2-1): DAMVIQNPRYQVTQFGKPVTLSCSQTLNHNVMYWYQQKSSQAPKLLFHYYDKDFNNEADTPDNFQSRRPNTSFCFLDIRSPGLGDTAMYLCATLEPSANEQFFGPGTRLTVL.

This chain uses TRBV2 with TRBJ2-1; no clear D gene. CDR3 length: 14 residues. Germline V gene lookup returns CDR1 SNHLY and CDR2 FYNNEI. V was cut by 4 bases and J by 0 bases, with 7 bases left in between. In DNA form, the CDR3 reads TGTGCCAGCAGTGGGGGTAGCTCCTACAATGAGCAGTTCTTC. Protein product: CASSGGSSYNEQFF. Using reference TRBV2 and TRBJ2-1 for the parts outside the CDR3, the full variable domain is EPEVTQTPSHQVTQMGQEVILRCVPISNHLYFYWYRQILGQKVEFLVSFYNNEISEKSEIFDDQFSVERPDGSNFTLKIRSTKLEDSAMYFCASSGGSSYNEQFFGPGTRLTVL.

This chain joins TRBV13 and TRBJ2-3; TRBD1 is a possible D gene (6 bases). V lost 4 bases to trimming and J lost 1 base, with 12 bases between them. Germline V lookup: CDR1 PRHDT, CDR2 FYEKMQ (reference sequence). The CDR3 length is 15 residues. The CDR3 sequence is CASSSTGMGTDTQYF. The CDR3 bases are TGTGCCAGCAGCTCGACAGGTATGGGCACAGATACGCAGTATTTT.